The 20 T cell receptor beta chains reported below all come from one sample, sequenced in a study of cytomegalovirus exposure and HLA in healthy donors. In the PCR, 60 Vbeta and 13 Jbeta primers were used. Assay: immunoSEQ multiplex PCR; the TCRdb copy retains only in-frame clones and omits some. The sample holds 120,000 to 150,000 clones, roughly 79% seen once. Input material: PBMCs. The receptors were gathered from a woman between 40 and 55 years old in good health and CMV-seropositive.

Comment on this clone: The sample has other DNA sequences that encode this CDR3 too. The chain carries TRBV6-5 and TRBJ1-1; TRBD1 aligns across 9 bases. V dropped 2 bases and J dropped 8; count of bases not matched to a gene: 9. The CDR3 has 15 amino acids. Germline loops: CDR1 MNHEY, CDR2 SVGAGI. The CDR3 here is CASSYGDRAGTEAFF. The DNA for the CDR3 is TGTGCCAGCAGTTACGGGGACAGGGCTGGCACGGAAGCTTTCTTT.

CDR3 in DNA: TGTGCCTGGAGTGAGGGACAGGGGAACACCGGGGAGCTGTTTTTT. Translating gives CAWSEGQGNTGELFF. This chain links TRBV30 with TRBJ2-2; 9 nucleotides align to TRBD1. Trimming cost V 1 base and J 1 base; bases outside gene matches: 1. The CDR3 is 15 amino acids. Looked up from germline, CDR1 is GTSNPN and CDR2 is SVGIG (reference sequence). Filled out from reference TRBV30 and TRBJ2-2, the complete variable domain reads SQTIHQWPATLVQPVGSPLSLECTVEGTSNPNLYWYRQAAGRGLQLLFYSVGIGQISSEVPQNLSASRPQDRQFILSSKKLLLSDSGFYLCAWSEGQGNTGELFFGEGSRLTVL.

The chain links TRBV19 to TRBJ1-5; D is ambiguous. The CDR3 totals 13 residues. Germline V gene data show CDR1 as LNHDA and CDR2 as SQIVND (reference sequence). V lost 5 bases to trimming and J lost 1 base, with 6 bases between them. The CDR3 loop reads CASSSGSNQPQHF. CDR3 DNA sequence: TGTGCCAGTAGTTCAGGAAGCAATCAGCCCCAGCATTTT.

The V and J genes are TRBV6-6 and TRBJ1-3, with 7 bases matching TRBD1. V shed 4 bases, J shed 0 bases, and the junction held 6 bases outside the gene matches. CDR1 and CDR2 from the germline V gene are MNHNY and SVGAGI (reference sequence). There are 16 residues in the CDR3. CDR3 sequence reads: CASSSRGLSSGNTIYF. The CDR3 DNA sequence: TGTGCCAGCAGTTCTAGGGGGCTAAGCTCTGGAAACACCATATATTTT.

This rearrangement joins TRBV7-9 to TRBJ1-4; a possible D gene is TRBD1 (5 bases). V was clipped by 3 bases and J by 13 bases, with 9 bases between them. Germline-derived CDR1 and CDR2 are SEHNR and FQNEAQ (reference sequence). The CDR3 loop spans 11 amino acids. CDR3: CASSLRDVLFF. The CDR3 DNA follows: TGTGCCAGCAGCTTGCGGGACGTACTGTTTTTT.

This chain joins TRBV4-1 and TRBJ2-4; 8 bases match TRBD2. Germline V CDR1 and CDR2: MGHRA, YSYEKL. The trim removed 0 bases at V and 0 bases at J, leaving 7 bases unmatched. This CDR3 has 18 amino acids. CDR3: CASSQDREGSVAKNIQYF. CDR3 nucleotides: TGCGCCAGCAGCCAAGATCGGGAGGGCTCGGTAGCCAAAAACATTCAGTACTTC.

DNA for the CDR3: TGTGCCAGCAGCGGAGGACAGGGGGGCTTCTCCTCTGGAAACACCATATATTTT. Encoded protein: CASSGGQGGFSSGNTIYF. V usage is TRBV9 and J usage is TRBJ1-3, with TRBD1 identical over 10 bases. The CDR3 loop spans 18 amino acids. V was clipped by 3 bases and J by 0 bases; unmatched bases: 9. Germline CDR1 and CDR2: SGDLS and YYNGEE.

CDR3 DNA: TGTGCCAGTGCAAGGGACAGGGGGAGCTATGGCTACACCTTC. Encoded protein: CASARDRGSYGYTF. V and J are TRBV9 and TRBJ1-2, with 11 bases lining up with TRBD1. V lost 8 bases, J lost 4 bases, and 7 bases stayed unmatched. The CDR3 runs to 14 residues. Germline V gene sequence: CDR1 SGDLS, CDR2 YYNGEE.

V usage is TRBV7-7 and J usage is TRBJ2-2; D uncertain. V was pared by 0 bases and J by 0 bases, with 5 bases between. The CDR3 length is 15 residues. CDR1 SSHAT and CDR2 FNYEAQ come from the germline V gene (reference sequence). The CDR3 spells CASSLARSNTGELFF. The CDR3 DNA sequence: TGTGCCAGCAGCTTAGCACGGTCGAACACCGGGGAGCTGTTTTTT.

This rearrangement joins TRBV7-9 to TRBJ2-3, with TRBD2 matching over 7 bases. The CDR3 runs to 13 residues. Per germline, CDR1 SEHNR and CDR2 FQNEAQ (reference sequence). V was clipped by 3 bases and J by 6 bases; unmatched bases: 3. The DNA for the CDR3 is TGTGCCAGCAGCTTTAGCGGGCGGGATACGCAGTATTTT. Translating gives CASSFSGRDTQYF. The full variable domain, in which reference TRBV7-9 and TRBJ2-3 provide the parts outside the CDR3, is DTGVSQNPRHKITKRGQNVTFRCDPISEHNRLYWYRQTLGQGPEFLTYFQNEAQLEKSRLLSDRFSAERPKGSFSTLEIQRTEQGDSAMYLCASSFSGRDTQYFGPGTRLTVL.

The chain is built from TRBV28 and TRBJ1-3; tentative D call: TRBD1 (5 bases). In germline, CDR1 is MDHEN, CDR2 SYDVKM. V lost 7 bases and J lost 0, with 13 bases in between. The CDR3 spans 15 residues. CDR3 in DNA: TGTGCCAGCACCCGGGGGGGGAACTCTGGAAACACCATATATTTT. Protein sequence: CASTRGGNSGNTIYF.

The gene calls are TRBV5-1 and TRBJ2-5; 9 positions agree with TRBD2. This CDR3 has 17 residues. Trimming cost V 0 bases and J 1 base; bases outside gene matches: 7. The V gene's germline CDR1 is SGHRS and CDR2 YFSETQ. The CDR3: CASSLGRGGAVQETQYF. In DNA, the CDR3 is TGCGCCAGCAGCTTGGGTCGCGGGGGGGCCGTCCAAGAGACCCAGTACTTC.

CDR3: CASSRQVRTF. The CDR3 region has the DNA TGTGCCAGCAGCCGACAGGTCCGCACCTTC. The rearrangement links TRBV7-9 to TRBJ1-2; TRBD1 is a possible D gene (6 bases). The ends were cut back, 5 bases at V and 13 bases at J, with 11 bases in the middle. The germline gives CDR1 SEHNR, CDR2 FQNEAQ (reference sequence). The CDR3 has 10 amino acids.

The genes are TRBV15 and TRBJ2-5; D possibly corresponds to TRBD2 (5 bases). V was cut by 0 bases and J by 2 bases, with 19 bases left in between. The CDR3 loop spans 18 amino acids. The germline gives CDR1 LNHNV, CDR2 YYDKDF (reference sequence). The CDR3 nucleotides read TGTGCCACCAGCAGAGAAGTCGCGGTCGGACTGCAACAAGAGACCCAGTACTTC. Translating gives CATSREVAVGLQQETQYF.

This clone was observed a handful of times. The V and J genes are TRBV6-1 and TRBJ1-6; D call uncertain. Germline V gene sequence: CDR1 MNHNS, CDR2 SASEGT. The ends were cut back, 6 bases at V and 9 bases at J, with 15 bases in the middle. The CDR3 sequence is 14 residues long. The CDR3 region is CASRATHNSSPLHF. In DNA, the CDR3 is TGTGCCAGCAGAGCGACCCACAATAGTTCACCCCTCCACTTT.

The rearrangement uses TRBV19 and TRBJ1-5; D remains unclear. CDR3 length: 16 residues. The ends were cut back, 1 base at V and 7 bases at J, with 17 bases in the middle. CDR1 and CDR2 (germline): LNHDA, SQIVND (reference sequence). The CDR3 is CASSIVPLLEEQPQHF. In DNA form, the CDR3 reads TGTGCCAGTAGTATAGTCCCTTTATTAGAGGAACAGCCCCAGCATTTT.

The chain carries TRBV5-4 and TRBJ1-6; 8 bases are a match to TRBD1. The germline gives CDR1 SGHNT, CDR2 YYREEE (reference sequence). V was pared by 0 bases and J by 14 bases, with 19 bases of the junction left unmatched. This CDR3 contains 18 residues. The CDR3 is CASSLAVQAAGGSSALHF. CDR3 in DNA: TGTGCCAGCAGCTTGGCTGTACAGGCGGCAGGGGGCTCCTCGGCCCTCCACTTT.

This sequence joins TRBV19 and TRBJ2-3; D is possibly TRBD2 (6 bases). Trimming pared 3 bases from V and 4 bases from J, leaving 11 bases between. Germline assignment: CDR1 LNHDA and CDR2 SQIVND (reference sequence). There are 14 residues in the CDR3. The CDR3 spells CASSILARADTQYF. The CDR3 bases are TGTGCCAGTAGTATTCTAGCGAGGGCAGATACGCAGTATTTT.

CDR3 in DNA: TGCGCCAGCAGCTTGACCGAGCAGGGGAAAGCTTTCTTT. Amino acid sequence: CASSLTEQGKAFF. The rearrangement uses TRBV5-1 and TRBJ1-1; D may be TRBD1 (6 bases). The CDR3 sequence is 13 residues long. The germline V gene has CDR1 SGHRS and CDR2 YFSETQ. V lost 1 base, J lost 9 bases, and 13 bases lay in between. The full variable domain, in which reference TRBV5-1 and TRBJ1-1 provide the parts outside the CDR3, is KAGVTQTPRYLIKTRGQQVTLSCSPISGHRSVSWYQQTPGQGLQFLFEYFSETQRNKGNFPGRFSGRQFSNSRSEMNVSTLELGDSALYLCASSLTEQGKAFFGQGTRLTVV.

V gene TRBV7-9 combines with J gene TRBJ2-3; D gene unclear. V lost 4 bases, J lost 4 bases, and 21 bases lay in between. This CDR3 comprises 17 residues. Germline values: CDR1 SEHNR, CDR2 FQNEAQ (reference sequence). The CDR3 here is CASSSGGGIRHPDTQYF. The CDR3 DNA is TGTGCCAGCAGCTCCGGCGGCGGAATCCGTCATCCAGATACGCAGTATTTT.